These T cell receptor beta chains were read from a single sample in a study of blood T cell repertoires in COVID-19. Clones were sequenced by immunoSEQ multiplex PCR, and TCRdb holds only the in-frame ones, with some missing. The data show about 110,000 clones, around four fifths seen once. The sample was peripheral blood. The origin of the receptors is a man aged 65-85 years with acute or convalescent COVID-19. CDR3s include the opening cysteine and the closing phenylalanine or tryptophan. A D gene is named only where the DNA matches it firmly. For some rows the clone size is stated as once, few or many, or as a class when expanded; others skip it.

DNA,CDR3,V,size,D,J
TGTGCCAGCAGTCGACTAGCGGGGGTCTACGAGCAGTACTTC,CASSRLAGVYEQYF,TRBV28,-,TRBD2,TRBJ2-7
TGTGCCAGTAGTATCCCGGGACACAACACTGAAGCTTTCTTT,CASSIPGHNTEAFF,TRBV19,-,-,TRBJ1-1
TGTGCCAGCAGTGACAGGGAGTCCTCTGGAAACACCATATATTTT,CASSDRESSGNTIYF,TRBV9,-,TRBD1,TRBJ1-3
TGTGCCAGCAGCTTAGGCGGGCCGCAGCCCCAGCATTTT,CASSLGGPQPQHF,TRBV7-9,-,-,TRBJ1-5
TGCAGCGCCGGGGGGCAAACCCTCGAGCAGTACTTC,CSAGGQTLEQYF,TRBV29-1,-,-,TRBJ2-7
TGTGCCAGCAGTTTATACGGGGTGGGGAACACTGAAGCTTTCTTT,CASSLYGVGNTEAFF,TRBV28,-,-,TRBJ1-1
TGTGCCAGCAGCGTTAAGGCGGGGGGCCTCGAGACCCAGTACTTC,CASSVKAGGLETQYF,TRBV3-1/TRBV3-2,once,TRBD2,TRBJ2-5
TGTGCCACCTCCACGGGGGACCTTAGCAATCAGCCCCAGCATTTT,CATSTGDLSNQPQHF,TRBV28,few,-,TRBJ1-5
TGTGCCAGCAATTTACAGCTTAGCAATCAGCCCCAGCATTTT,CASNLQLSNQPQHF,TRBV6-6,-,-,TRBJ1-5
TGCGCCAGCAGAACCGGGGGGTTACCTAGCGGGAGGCACCCCTACAATGAGCAGTTCTTC,CASRTGGLPSGRHPYNEQFF,TRBV4-1,-,TRBD2,TRBJ2-1
TGTGCCAGCTCATACAGGGGGGACAACTATGGCTACACCTTC,CASSYRGDNYGYTF,TRBV18,-,TRBD1,TRBJ1-2
TGTGCCAGCCACCCCGGACAGGCCTCCAACACCGGGGAGCTGTTTTTT,CASHPGQASNTGELFF,TRBV9,-,TRBD1,TRBJ2-2
TGTGCCAGCAGCCGGGACAGAACCCATGGCTACACCTTC,CASSRDRTHGYTF,TRBV5-4,-,TRBD1,TRBJ1-2
TGCGCCAGCAGTGAGTCGGGGCTAGCGGGGGGTTCGTACGAGCAGTACTTC,CASSESGLAGGSYEQYF,TRBV10-2,-,TRBD2,TRBJ2-7
TGCGCCAGCAGCTCCGCCATAGCGGGGGAGTACCAAGAGACCCAGTACTTC,CASSSAIAGEYQETQYF,TRBV5-1,once,TRBD2,TRBJ2-5
TGCAGCGTTGGAAACGGGAACGAGCAGTACTTC,CSVGNGNEQYF,TRBV29-1,-,-,TRBJ2-7
TGTGCCAGCAGCTTGACAGGAACTCTAGCCAAAAACATTCAGTACTTC,CASSLTGTLAKNIQYF,TRBV5-5,-,-,TRBJ2-4
TGTGCCAGTAGTATTTACGGGGAAGAGACCCAGTACTTC,CASSIYGEETQYF,TRBV19,-,-,TRBJ2-5
TGTGCCAGCAGCTTATCCGGGAGGACCTACAATGAGCAGTTCTTC,CASSLSGRTYNEQFF,TRBV7-2,-,TRBD2,TRBJ2-1
TGCAGCGTGACAGGGTTGGGCGAGCAGTACTTC,CSVTGLGEQYF,TRBV29-1,-,TRBD1,TRBJ2-7
TGTGCCAGCAGCACTCACGACAGGGGCGGTAGGGGTACCGGGGAGCTGTTTTTT,CASSTHDRGGRGTGELFF,TRBV5-5,few,TRBD1,TRBJ2-2
TGTGCCAGCAGCTACGGACAGAACACTGAAGCTTTCTTT,CASSYGQNTEAFF,TRBV7-3,-,-,TRBJ1-1